A selection of T cell receptor beta chains follows, all from one sample in a study of T-cell reconstitution after alpha-beta-depleted transplantation in children. TCRdb re-analysed the PCR reads in MiXCR, keeping a single row per CDR3 protein. Of roughly 170,000 distinct CDR3 sequences in the sample, approximately 6.6% were seen once. The sample in question was PBMCs from the stem cell graft donor, obtained from the stem cell graft. The receptors derive from a human donor who donated a stem cell graft to a child with Wiskott-Aldrich syndrome. CDR3s include the opening cysteine and the closing phenylalanine or tryptophan. Each record gives: D gene, clone size, J gene, V gene, CDR3 protein, CDR3 DNA. The D gene is left open where the match is weak. Clone size is not always given. Where it is, it says once, few, many or a class for expanded clones.

D: .; size: many; J: TRBJ2-5; V: TRBV5-1; CDR3: CASSFRSVRETQYF; DNA: TGCGCCAGCAGCTTTCGATCCGTTCGAGAGACCCAGTACTTC
D: .; size: many; J: TRBJ1-3; V: TRBV20-1; CDR3: CSARDEAVGSGNTIYF; DNA: TGCAGTGCTAGAGATGAGGCGGTTGGCTCTGGAAACACCATATATTTT
D: .; size: many; J: TRBJ2-7; V: TRBV6-1; CDR3: CASRGAGLTYEQYF; DNA: TGTGCCAGCAGGGGGGCAGGTTTAACCTACGAGCAGTACTTC
D: .; size: many; J: TRBJ2-7; V: TRBV20-1; CDR3: CSALRRLEQYF; DNA: TGCAGTGCCTTACGGCGCCTCGAGCAGTACTTC
D: .; size: many; J: TRBJ1-1; V: TRBV6-5; CDR3: CASSSPGAYTEAFF; DNA: TGTGCCAGCAGTTCCCCGGGGGCTTACACTGAAGCTTTCTTT
D: .; size: many; J: TRBJ2-5; V: TRBV27; CDR3: CASRRLRGTDRTNLETQYF; DNA: TGTGCCAGCAGAAGGTTACGAGGGACCGACCGGACTAATTTAGAGACCCAGTACTTC
D: .; size: few; J: TRBJ1-2; V: TRBV20-1; CDR3: CSAAHTSEKPFPYGYTF; DNA: TGCAGTGCGGCCCACACTTCGGAGAAACCCTTTCCCTATGGCTACACCTTC
D: .; size: .; J: TRBJ1-5; V: TRBV6-1; CDR3: CARRNRTESSNQPQHF; DNA: TGTGCCAGAAGGAATCGGACGGAAAGTAGCAATCAGCCCCAGCATTTT
D: .; size: many; J: TRBJ2-1; V: TRBV5-1; CDR3: CASSLDPAWEYEQFF; DNA: TGCGCCAGCAGCTTGGACCCAGCTTGGGAGTATGAGCAGTTCTTC
D: TRBD2; size: many; J: TRBJ2-1; V: TRBV3-1; CDR3: CASSLTGTSSYNEQFF; DNA: TGTGCCAGCAGCCTGACCGGGACTAGCTCCTACAATGAGCAGTTCTTC
D: TRBD1; size: many; J: TRBJ1-1; V: TRBV29-1; CDR3: CSTSGGQGTEAFF; DNA: TGCAGCACATCAGGGGGTCAAGGGACTGAAGCTTTCTTT
D: TRBD1; size: many; J: TRBJ2-5; V: TRBV20-1; CDR3: CSARPGQWNQETQYF; DNA: TGCAGTGCTAGACCGGGACAGTGGAACCAAGAGACCCAGTACTTC
D: .; size: many; J: TRBJ2-5; V: TRBV20-1; CDR3: CSGGLQETQYF; DNA: TGCAGTGGGGGGCTACAAGAGACCCAGTACTTC
D: TRBD2; size: many; J: TRBJ2-7; V: TRBV6-5; CDR3: CASSYRTSGITYEQYF; DNA: TGTGCCAGCAGTTACCGGACTAGCGGAATAACCTACGAGCAGTACTTC
D: .; size: many; J: TRBJ2-6; V: TRBV25-1; CDR3: CASSGIATGYSGANVLTF; DNA: TGTGCCAGCAGTGGTATAGCAACAGGGTACTCTGGGGCCAACGTCCTGACTTTC
D: .; size: many; J: TRBJ2-3; V: TRBV29-1; CDR3: CSVEDLQTDTQYF; DNA: TGCAGCGTTGAAGATCTACAGACAGATACGCAGTATTTT
D: TRBD2; size: .; J: TRBJ2-7; V: TRBV20-1; CDR3: CSAPGTSGSYEQYF; DNA: TGCAGTGCTCCTGGGACTAGCGGATCCTACGAGCAGTACTTC
D: TRBD1; size: many; J: TRBJ1-2; V: TRBV5-4; CDR3: CASSWGQGERGYTF; DNA: TGTGCCAGCAGCTGGGGACAGGGGGAACGTGGCTACACCTTC
D: TRBD2; size: many; J: TRBJ2-1; V: TRBV12-3/TRBV12-4; CDR3: CASSPWGSGNYNEQFF; DNA: TGTGCCAGCAGTCCTTGGGGGAGCGGGAACTACAATGAGCAGTTCTTC
D: .; size: many; J: TRBJ2-2; V: TRBV4-1; CDR3: CASSPAGGGNTGELFF; DNA: TGCGCCAGCAGCCCTGCAGGGGGAGGGAACACCGGGGAGCTGTTTTTT
D: TRBD2; size: .; J: TRBJ2-7; V: TRBV20-1; CDR3: CSARDSGGAKEQYF; DNA: TGCAGTGCTAGAGATAGCGGGGGGGCAAAAGAGCAGTACTTC
D: .; size: many; J: TRBJ1-1; V: TRBV29-1; CDR3: CSVREHPEAFF; DNA: TGCAGCGTTAGGGAGCATCCTGAAGCTTTCTTT
D: .; size: .; J: TRBJ1-5; V: TRBV12-3/TRBV12-4; CDR3: CASSFGRLHQPQHF; DNA: TGTGCCAGCAGTTTTGGTCGCTTACATCAGCCCCAGCATTTT
D: TRBD1; size: many; J: TRBJ2-1; V: TRBV7-9; CDR3: CASSLEGRQGNHEQFF; DNA: TGTGCCAGCAGCTTAGAGGGCAGACAGGGGAACCATGAGCAGTTCTTC
D: .; size: many; J: TRBJ2-7; V: TRBV7-2; CDR3: CASSFRPNYEQYF; DNA: TGTGCCAGCAGCTTCCGGCCAAACTACGAGCAGTACTTC